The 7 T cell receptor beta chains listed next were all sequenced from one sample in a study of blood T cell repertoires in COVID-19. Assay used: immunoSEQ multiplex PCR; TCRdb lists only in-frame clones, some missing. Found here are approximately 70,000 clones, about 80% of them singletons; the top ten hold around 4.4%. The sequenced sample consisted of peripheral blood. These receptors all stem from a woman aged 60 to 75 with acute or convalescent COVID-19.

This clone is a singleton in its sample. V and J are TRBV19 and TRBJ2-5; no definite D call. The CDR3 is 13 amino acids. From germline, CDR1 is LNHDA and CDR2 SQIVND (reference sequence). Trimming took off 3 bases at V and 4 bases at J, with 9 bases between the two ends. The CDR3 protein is CASSIPSSETQYF. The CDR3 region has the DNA TGTGCCAGTAGTATCCCTTCGTCAGAGACCCAGTACTTC.

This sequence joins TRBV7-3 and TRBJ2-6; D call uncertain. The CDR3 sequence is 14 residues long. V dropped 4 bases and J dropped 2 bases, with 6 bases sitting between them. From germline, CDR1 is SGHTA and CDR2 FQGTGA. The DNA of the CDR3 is TGTGCCAGCAGCTACGGTACTGGGGCCAACGTCCTGACTTTC. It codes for CASSYGTGANVLTF.

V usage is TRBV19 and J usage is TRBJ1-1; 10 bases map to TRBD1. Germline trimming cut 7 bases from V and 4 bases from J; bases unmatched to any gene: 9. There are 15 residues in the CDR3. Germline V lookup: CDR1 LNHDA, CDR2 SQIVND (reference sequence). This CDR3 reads CASNSQTGGRTEAFF. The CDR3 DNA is TGTGCCAGTAACTCTCAGACAGGGGGCCGCACTGAAGCTTTCTTT. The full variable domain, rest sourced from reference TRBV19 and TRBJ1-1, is DGGITQSPKYLFRKEGQNVTLSCEQNLNHDAMYWYRQDPGQGLRLIYYSQIVNDFQKGDIAEGYSVSREKKESFPLTVTSAQKNPTAFYLCASNSQTGGRTEAFFGQGTRLTVV.

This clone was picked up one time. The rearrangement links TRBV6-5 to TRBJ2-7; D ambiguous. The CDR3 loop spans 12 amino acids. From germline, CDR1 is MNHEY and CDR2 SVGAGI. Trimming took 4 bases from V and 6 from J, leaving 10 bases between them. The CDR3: CASSSQVGEQYF. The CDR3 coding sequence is TGTGCCAGCAGTTCCCAGGTGGGCGAGCAGTACTTC.

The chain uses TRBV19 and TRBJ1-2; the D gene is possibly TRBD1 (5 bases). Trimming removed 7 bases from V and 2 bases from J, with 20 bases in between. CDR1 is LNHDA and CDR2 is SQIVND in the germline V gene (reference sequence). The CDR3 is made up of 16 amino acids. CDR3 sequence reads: CASIALGGAGNYGYTF. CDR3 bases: TGTGCCAGTATCGCCCTGGGCGGGGCCGGGAACTATGGCTACACCTTC.

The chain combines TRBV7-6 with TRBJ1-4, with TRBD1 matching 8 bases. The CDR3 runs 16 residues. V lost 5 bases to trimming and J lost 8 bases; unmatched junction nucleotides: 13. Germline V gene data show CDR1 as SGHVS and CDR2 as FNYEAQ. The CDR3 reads CASSLGQGVGQEKLFF. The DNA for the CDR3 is TGTGCCAGCAGCCTCGGACAGGGTGTTGGGCAGGAAAAACTGTTTTTT. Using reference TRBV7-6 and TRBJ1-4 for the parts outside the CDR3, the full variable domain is GAGVSQSPRYKVTKRGQDVALRCDPISGHVSLYWYRQALGQGPEFLTYFNYEAQQDKSGLPNDRFSAERPEGSISTLTIQRTEQRDSAMYRCASSLGQGVGQEKLFFGSGTQLSVL.

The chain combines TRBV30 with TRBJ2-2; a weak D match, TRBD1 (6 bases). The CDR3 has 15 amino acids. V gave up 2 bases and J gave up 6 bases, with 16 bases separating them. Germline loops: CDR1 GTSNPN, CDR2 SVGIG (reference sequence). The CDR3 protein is CAWSPGAQGPGELFF. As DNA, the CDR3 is TGTGCCTGGAGTCCCGGGGCCCAGGGGCCCGGGGAGCTGTTTTTT.